One TCR beta chain is described in this entry. Its antigen remains unidentified. Germline CDR1 reads WSHSY; CDR2 reads SAAADI. This CDR3 has 13 amino acids. V dropped 6 bases and J dropped 3 bases, with 12 bases sitting between them. This specimen comes from a study of OX40 agonist ivuxolimab in advanced cancers. Broader study findings: The mean number of expanded clones was higher in CD8+ T cells than in CD4+. By week 6 at 0.1 to 3.0 mg/kg, blood CD4+ and CD8+ T cells had expanded clonally.

Patients were ineligible given autoimmune disease history or systemic immunosuppression. Collection of blood occurred at baseline, at cycle 4 day 1, and at cycle 7 day 1. Here immunoSEQ multiplex PCR was the method, and the copy in TCRdb shows in-frame clones only, minus some. The sample records about 83,000 clones, 85% being singletons. The source material was CD4+ or CD8+ T cells sorted from blood, sampled in a trial of the OX40 agonist ivuxolimab. This chain joins TRBV10-2 and TRBJ2-7; D perhaps matches TRBD2 (6 bases). This receptor was taken from an adult with an advanced solid tumor such as melanoma, head and neck, liver or kidney cancer. The CDR3 DNA reads TGCGCCAGCAGGGCGGGACTGCACTACGAGCAGTACTTC. It translates to CASRAGLHYEQYF.